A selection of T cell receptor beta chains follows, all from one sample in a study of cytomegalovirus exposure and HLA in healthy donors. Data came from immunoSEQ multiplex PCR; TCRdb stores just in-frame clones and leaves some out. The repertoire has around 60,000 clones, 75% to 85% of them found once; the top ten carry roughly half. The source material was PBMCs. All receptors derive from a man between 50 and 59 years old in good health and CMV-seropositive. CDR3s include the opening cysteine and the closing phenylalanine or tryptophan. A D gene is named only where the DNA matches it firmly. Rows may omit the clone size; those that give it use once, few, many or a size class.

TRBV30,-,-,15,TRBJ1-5,TGTGCCTGGAGTGTAGGAGGAACGGGCAATCAGCCCCAGCATTTT,CAWSVGGTGNQPQHF
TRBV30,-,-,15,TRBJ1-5,TGTGCCTGGAGTGCCCTCGGGGGGGGCAATCAGCCCCAGCATTTT,CAWSALGGGNQPQHF
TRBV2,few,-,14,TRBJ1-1,TGTGCCAGCAGCCGGGGGGGGGTATGGACTGAAGCTTTCTTT,CASSRGGVWTEAFF
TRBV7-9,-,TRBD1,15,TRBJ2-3,TGTGCCAGCAGCCTCATGGGACAGGGGGCAGATACGCAGTATTTT,CASSLMGQGADTQYF
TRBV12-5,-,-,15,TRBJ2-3,TGTGCTAGTGGTTCGGTCAACAGGGAGAAAGATACGCAGTATTTT,CASGSVNREKDTQYF
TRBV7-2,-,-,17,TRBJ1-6,TGTGCCAGCAGCTTATTTACTATGGGGCAGAGTAATTCACCCCTCCACTTT,CASSLFTMGQSNSPLHF
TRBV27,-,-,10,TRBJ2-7,TGTGCCAGCGGGCCGGGAGCACAGTACTTC,CASGPGAQYF
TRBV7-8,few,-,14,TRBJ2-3,TGTGCCAGCAGCCCCAGTGAGGGCTCAGATACGCAGTATTTT,CASSPSEGSDTQYF
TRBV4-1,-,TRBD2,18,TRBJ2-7,TGCGCCAGCAGCCAAGGCCCGGGGCTAGCGGGGGCGTCCTACGAGCAGTACTTC,CASSQGPGLAGASYEQYF
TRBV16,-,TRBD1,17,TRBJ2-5,TGTGCCAGCAGCCAAGGTGGACAGGGGGGATTGGAAGAGACCCAGTACTTC,CASSQGGQGGLEETQYF
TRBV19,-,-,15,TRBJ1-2,TGTGCCAGTAGTACATGGGACATCTTAAACTATGGCTACACCTTC,CASSTWDILNYGYTF
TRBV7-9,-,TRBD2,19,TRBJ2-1,TGTGCCAGCAGCCCCTCGGGACTAGCGGGGCGCTTCTCCTACAATGAGCAGTTCTTC,CASSPSGLAGRFSYNEQFF
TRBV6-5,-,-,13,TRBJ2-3,TGTGCCAGCAGTTCCTACCGCACAGATACGCAGTATTTT,CASSSYRTDTQYF
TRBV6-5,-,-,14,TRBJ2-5,TGTGCCAGCAGTTCCGCGGGATCCATCGAGACCCAGTACTTC,CASSSAGSIETQYF
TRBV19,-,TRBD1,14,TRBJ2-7,TGTGCCAGTAGTAAGGGACAGAGTACTTACGAGCAGTACTTC,CASSKGQSTYEQYF
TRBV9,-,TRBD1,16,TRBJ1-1,TGTGCCAGCAGCAAGACAGGGAGCGGAGTGAACACTGAAGCTTTCTTT,CASSKTGSGVNTEAFF
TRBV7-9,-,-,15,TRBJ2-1,TGTGCCAGCAGTCCACCCCAGACTAGTTCGAATGAGCAGTTCTTC,CASSPPQTSSNEQFF
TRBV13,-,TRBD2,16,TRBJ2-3,TGTGCCAGCAGCCTCCGCGGCGGGGGGATCCCAGATACGCAGTATTTT,CASSLRGGGIPDTQYF
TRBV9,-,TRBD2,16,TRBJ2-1,TGTGCCAGCAGCCCCAGACTAGCGGTTTTGGACAATGAGCAGTTCTTC,CASSPRLAVLDNEQFF
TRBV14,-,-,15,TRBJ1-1,TGTGCCAGCAGCACCCCATCCCCGGTGAGTGAGGAAGCTTTCTTT,CASSTPSPVSEEAFF
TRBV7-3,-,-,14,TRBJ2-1,TGTGCCAGCAGCCATTCGGCAGGCTACAATGAGCAGTTCTTC,CASSHSAGYNEQFF
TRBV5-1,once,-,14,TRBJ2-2,TGCGCCAGCAGCTTGGCGTCGAACACCGGGGAGCTGTTTTTT,CASSLASNTGELFF
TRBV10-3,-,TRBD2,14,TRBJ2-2,TGTGCCATCGGGGCGGGGGGGGTCGCCGGGGAGCTGTTTTTT,CAIGAGGVAGELFF
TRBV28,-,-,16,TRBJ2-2,TGTGCCAGCAGCCCCATCCCGGCGGGTTCGGCCGGGGAGCTGTTTTTT,CASSPIPAGSAGELFF
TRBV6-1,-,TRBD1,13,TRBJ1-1,TGTGCCAGCAGTCGGGACAGGGGGCGCGAAGCTTTCTTT,CASSRDRGREAFF
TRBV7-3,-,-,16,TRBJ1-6,TGTGCCAGCAGCTTAACTCCGGCACAGGGCGGTTCACCCCTCCACTTT,CASSLTPAQGGSPLHF
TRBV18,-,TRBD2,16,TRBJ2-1,TGTGCCAGCTCCCTTACTCGCGGGAGCTCCTACAATGAGCAGTTCTTC,CASSLTRGSSYNEQFF
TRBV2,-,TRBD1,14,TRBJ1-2,TGTGCCAGCACGGGACAGGGGTATGACTATGGCTACACCTTC,CASTGQGYDYGYTF
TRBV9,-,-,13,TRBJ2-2,TGTGCCAGCAGCGTAGTCGGGTCCGGGGAGCTGTTTTTT,CASSVVGSGELFF
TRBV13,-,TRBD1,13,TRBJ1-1,TGTGCCAGCAGCACAGGACAGGGGCTTAAGGCTTTCTTT,CASSTGQGLKAFF
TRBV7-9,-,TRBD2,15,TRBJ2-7,TGTTCCAGCAGCTGGGAGGCGGGGACTAGGGGCGAGCAGTACTTC,CSSSWEAGTRGEQYF
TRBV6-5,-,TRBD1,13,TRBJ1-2,TGTGCCAGCAGCGCCCGGACAGGGGGCGGCTACACCTTC,CASSARTGGGYTF
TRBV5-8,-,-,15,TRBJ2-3,TGTGCCAGCAGCTTGGGACGGGGGAGCACAGATACGCAGTATTTT,CASSLGRGSTDTQYF
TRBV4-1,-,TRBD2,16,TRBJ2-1,TGCGCCAGCAGCCAAGGGCGGGCTAGCGGGAGTAATGAGCAGTTCTTC,CASSQGRASGSNEQFF
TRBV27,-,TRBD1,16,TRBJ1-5,TGTGCCAGCAGTTTTCGGAGGGGGCCGAGCAATCAGCCCCAGCATTTT,CASSFRRGPSNQPQHF
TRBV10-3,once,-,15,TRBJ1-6,TGTGCCATCAGTAGAGAGATGGACTCCGATTCACCCCTCCACTTT,CAISREMDSDSPLHF
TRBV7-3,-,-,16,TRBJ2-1,TGTGCCAGCAGCTTAGGGCCAGTAAAGACCTACAATGAGCAGTTCTTC,CASSLGPVKTYNEQFF
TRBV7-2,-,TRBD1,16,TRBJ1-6,TGTGCCAGCAGCTTATTGACAGGGGGAGGGGATTCACCCCTCCACTTT,CASSLLTGGGDSPLHF
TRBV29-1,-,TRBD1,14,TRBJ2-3,TGCAGCGTTGGAGACAGGGGACCCACAGATACGCAGTATTTT,CSVGDRGPTDTQYF
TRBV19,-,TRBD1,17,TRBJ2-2,TGTGCCAGTCTTCAAACGACAGGGACCCGGAGCACCGGGGAGCTGTTTTTT,CASLQTTGTRSTGELFF
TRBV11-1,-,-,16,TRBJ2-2,TGTGCCAGCTCCCACTCGACAAACTCGAACACCGGGGAGCTGTTTTTT,CASSHSTNSNTGELFF
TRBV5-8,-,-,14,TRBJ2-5,TGTGCCAGCAGCTCCCCAGGGGCGCAAGAGACCCAGTACTTC,CASSSPGAQETQYF
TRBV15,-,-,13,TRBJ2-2,TGTGCCACCAGCAGAGCCCTAACCGGGGAGCTGTTTTTT,CATSRALTGELFF